The clone carrying this T cell receptor beta chain was seen at least ten times. Its antigen is not identified. The entry originates in a study of molecular identifiers for immune sequencing clone quantification. Study-level information: Five aliquots were made in replicates from the RNA of roughly 20,000 or 100,000 naive CD8 cells, and four were sequenced.

Whole-study findings and limits: Naive cells had under 1% of molecules in clones above 20 RNA copies, effectors over 97%. Barcodes shared by identical TCR molecules could lead to underestimated sizes of highly expanded clones.

It was with previously described methods and listed TCR primers that bulk TCR libraries were made. TCRdb independently ran MiXCR on the PCR reads; one entry per CDR3 protein. The data hold about 97,000 distinct CDR3 sequences, with 20% to 25% observed a single time. V was clipped by 4 bases and J by 0 bases, with 11 bases between them. The CDR3 has 15 residues. Per the germline V gene, CDR1 is SGDLS and CDR2 is YYNGEE. The genes are TRBV9 and TRBJ1-5, with a tentative D call TRBD1 (6 bases). The TCR originated in a human donor in good health. Some libraries in this study had Jurkat cell RNA spiked in. Sequenced input: naive CD8+ T cells from blood, with Jurkat cell RNA spiked in. Stated subset: FACS-sorted CD8+CD4-CCR7+CD45RA+ naive T cells. CDR3 protein: CASSSGTTSNQPQHF. CDR3 nucleotide sequence: TGTGCCAGCAGCTCCGGGACAACTAGCAATCAGCCCCAGCATTTT.